Reported below is one T cell receptor beta chain. Its antigen remains unidentified. RNA transcripts yielded amplified TCR beta CDR3 regions. An initial RT-PCR round employing HTBI primers preceded a second-round multiplex PCR. TCRdb processed the multiplex PCR reads anew with MiXCR; each CDR3 protein has one entry. The repertoire includes about 1.1 million distinct CDR3 sequences, around a third of them detected once, and 11% sits in the top ten. Symptoms, serum thyroxine and TRAb, thyroid ultrasound, and orbital computed tomography formed the diagnostic basis. Germline CDR1 and CDR2: LGHNA and YNFKEQ. V dropped 0 bases and J dropped 0 bases, with 14 bases sitting between them. This CDR3 has 17 amino acids. This entry is derived from a study of Graves' ophthalmopathy and Graves' hyperthyroidism. Study-level results: Most thyroid clonotypes with frequency above 0.001 were detected in blood too.

The chain is built from TRBV4-2 and TRBJ1-2; no clear D. Specimen: peripheral blood or thyroid tissue (not recorded which). This receptor was taken from an adult man with Graves' hyperthyroidism. The CDR3 reads CASSQEYRDNANYGYTF. In nucleotides, the CDR3 is TGTGCCAGCAGCCAAGAGTATAGGGATAACGCTAACTATGGCTACACCTTC.